The TCR beta chain under discussion was sequenced for a study of cytomegalovirus exposure and HLA in healthy donors. Findings of the study overall: Prior analysis indicated that the majority of TCR beta V segments exhibited productivity approximately 87% or approximately 30% of the time. In a later analysis, HLA-associated beta chains showed higher expansion and lower generation probabilities than comparable chains.

In regard to this clone: As yet, its antigen is unknown. The same CDR3 arises from other DNA sequences in this sample as well.

PCR used 60 Vbeta primers and 13 Jbeta primers. The protocol was immunoSEQ multiplex PCR, while the TCRdb copy is restricted to in-frame clones and leaves out a portion. This table holds approximately 160,000 clones, about 80% found once. The V end lost 0 bases, the J end lost 5 bases, and 5 bases lay between the germline ends. Germline CDR1 SGHRS, CDR2 YFSETQ. There are 12 residues in the CDR3. The sequencing input was PBMCs. This chain connects TRBV5-1 to TRBJ1-2; D is unresolved. The TCR sequence derives from a man aged 35 to 55 in good health and CMV-seronegative. The CDR3 DNA sequence: TGCGCCAGCAGCTTGGCAGGTTATGGCTACACCTTC. Translated, it gives CASSLAGYGYTF.